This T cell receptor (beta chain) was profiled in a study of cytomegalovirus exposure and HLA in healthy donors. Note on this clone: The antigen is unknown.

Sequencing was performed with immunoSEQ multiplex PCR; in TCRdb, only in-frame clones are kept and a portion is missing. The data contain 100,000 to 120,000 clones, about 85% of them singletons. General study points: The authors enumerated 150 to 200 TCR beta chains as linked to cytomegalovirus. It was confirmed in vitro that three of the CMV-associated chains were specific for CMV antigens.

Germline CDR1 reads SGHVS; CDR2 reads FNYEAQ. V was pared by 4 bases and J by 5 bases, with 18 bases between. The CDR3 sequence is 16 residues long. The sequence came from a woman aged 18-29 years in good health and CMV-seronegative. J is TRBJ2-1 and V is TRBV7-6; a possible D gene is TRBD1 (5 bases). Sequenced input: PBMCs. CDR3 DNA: TGTGCCAGCAGCTCGCTCGCCGGAACAGGAAACAATGAGCAGTTCTTC. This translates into CASSSLAGTGNNEQFF.